Shown below are 23 T cell receptor beta chains from a single sample sequenced in a study of OX40 agonist ivuxolimab in advanced cancers. The data were produced by immunoSEQ multiplex PCR, yet TCRdb's version contains in-frame clones alone and is incomplete. The sample includes tens of thousands of clones, approximately 78% of them seen just once. The sample was CD4+ or CD8+ T cells sorted from blood, taken in a trial of the OX40 agonist ivuxolimab. Source of these receptors: an adult with an advanced solid tumor such as melanoma, head and neck, liver or kidney cancer.

V usage is TRBV18 and J usage is TRBJ2-7; D gene ambiguous. V was clipped by 2 bases and J by 2 bases, with 10 bases between them. The CDR3 spans 14 residues. The germline V gene encodes CDR1 KGHSH and CDR2 LQKENI. In nucleotides, the CDR3 is TGTGCCAGCTCACCAATGGCAGGAGCCTACGAGCAGTACTTC. Protein product: CASSPMAGAYEQYF.

Remarks on this clone: The junction does not match germline at one end; this may be a read error. This CDR3 is CATSHSGTGNTEAFF. The DNA for the CDR3 is TGCGCCACCAGCCACTCAGGGACAGGGAACACTGAAGCTTTCTTT. V gene TRBV5-1 combines with J gene TRBJ1-1, with 8 bases lining up with TRBD1. This CDR3 comprises 15 residues. In germline, CDR1 is SGHRS, CDR2 YFSETQ.

The chain carries TRBV6-5 and TRBJ1-2, with 10 bases aligning to TRBD1. Trimming at V came to 5 bases and at J to 6 bases, leaving 9 bases not matched to a gene. Germline values: CDR1 MNHEY, CDR2 SVGAGI. The CDR3 runs 15 residues. CDR3 nucleotide sequence: TGTGCCAGCAGTGGACTACGACAGGGGGCCCATGGCTACACCTTC. Translation gives CASSGLRQGAHGYTF.

The chain joins TRBV5-5 to TRBJ2-5; no clear D. This CDR3 contains 15 residues. The germline V gene has CDR1 SGHKS and CDR2 YYEKEE (reference sequence). Trimming removed 0 bases at V and 4 bases at J, with 13 bases between. The CDR3 sequence is CASSLGRIMGETQYF. In DNA form, the CDR3 reads TGTGCCAGCAGCTTGGGTCGAATTATGGGAGAGACCCAGTACTTC.

In its sample, this clone was seen once. The chain links TRBV6-4 to TRBJ2-1; the D gene is possibly TRBD2 (5 bases). Germline CDR1 MRHNA, CDR2 SNTAGT. This CDR3 comprises 14 residues. Trimming pared 6 bases from V and 2 bases from J, leaving 11 bases between. CDR3 in DNA: TGTGCCAGCAGCCCTACTAGAGCCTACAATGAGCAGTTCTTC. Its translation: CASSPTRAYNEQFF.

This rearrangement joins TRBV6-1 to TRBJ2-1; D is unclear. This CDR3 has 11 residues. Germline V CDR1 and CDR2: MNHNS, SASEGT. V lost 7 bases to trimming and J lost 14 bases, with 15 bases between them. The CDR3 loop reads CASMAASWEFF. The CDR3, as DNA: TGTGCCAGCATGGCGGCTAGTTGGGAGTTCTTC.

This clone was recorded a few times. This chain joins TRBV15 and TRBJ1-1, with D uncertain. The CDR3 is made up of 14 amino acids. The germline V gene encodes CDR1 LNHNV and CDR2 YYDKDF (reference sequence). V lost 7 bases to trimming and J lost 3 bases, with 15 bases between them. The CDR3 DNA follows: TGTGCCACCAAGCGTGTTGGGCAGGACACTGAAGCTTTCTTT. Translating it yields CATKRVGQDTEAFF.

In its sample, this clone was seen once. The chain combines TRBV16 with TRBJ2-7; no clear D. CDR3 length: 14 residues. Germline V CDR1 and CDR2: KGHSY, FQNENV. V lost 0 bases and J lost 0, with 6 bases in between. The CDR3 region is CASSQSAASYEQYF. In nucleotides, the CDR3 is TGTGCCAGCAGCCAATCGGCAGCCTCCTACGAGCAGTACTTC.

This clone was picked up a small number of times. This sequence joins TRBV19 and TRBJ2-7, with TRBD2 identical over 8 bases. The CDR3 spans 15 residues. V was clipped by 5 bases and J by 7 bases; unmatched bases: 13. CDR1 LNHDA and CDR2 SQIVND come from the germline V gene (reference sequence). The CDR3 here is CASSRVPGLDGEQYF. The CDR3 nucleotides are TGTGCCAGTAGTCGAGTCCCGGGACTAGATGGAGAGCAGTACTTC.

The chain employs TRBV4-1 and TRBJ2-7; D might be TRBD2 (5 bases). The germline V and J ends were trimmed by 0 bases and 3 bases, with 12 bases remaining between them. Germline-derived CDR1 and CDR2 are MGHRA and YSYEKL. This CDR3 comprises 15 residues. CDR3 amino acids: CASSQDVGIDYEQYF. In DNA form, the CDR3 reads TGCGCCAGCAGCCAAGATGTCGGGATTGACTACGAGCAGTACTTC.

This clone came up a few times. This chain links TRBV9 with TRBJ1-4; 10 bases align to TRBD1. The CDR3 is made up of 16 amino acids. Germline V gene lookup returns CDR1 SGDLS and CDR2 YYNGEE. The V segment lost 1 base and the J segment 8 bases; nucleotides outside the gene matches: 8. CDR3: CASSVNPTGGDEKLFF. The CDR3, as DNA: TGTGCCAGCAGCGTAAACCCGACAGGGGGCGACGAAAAACTGTTTTTT.

The genes are TRBV5-6 and TRBJ2-4, with D perhaps matching TRBD2 (6 bases). Trimming removed 0 bases at V and 9 bases at J, with 16 bases between. This CDR3 comprises 15 residues. Germline-derived CDR1 and CDR2 are SGHDT and YYEEEE. In nucleotides, the CDR3 is TGTGCCAGCAGCTTGGCGGGCTGGGGAGGAGGCATTCAGTACTTC. Its translation is CASSLAGWGGGIQYF.

The chain joins TRBV9 to TRBJ2-2; D uncertain. The V gene lost 6 bases and the J gene lost 6 bases, with 15 bases spanning the gap. This CDR3 is 14 amino acids long. Germline-derived CDR1 and CDR2 are SGDLS and YYNGEE. CDR3 region: CASTVRADAGELFF. CDR3 nucleotides: TGTGCCAGCACCGTTAGGGCGGACGCCGGGGAGCTGTTTTTT. The full variable domain, completed using reference TRBV9 and TRBJ2-2, is DSGVTQTPKHLITATGQRVTLRCSPRSGDLSVYWYQQSLDQGLQFLIQYYNGEERAKGNILERFSAQQFPDLHSELNLSSLELGDSALYFCASTVRADAGELFFGEGSRLTVL.

The chain joins TRBV10-2 to TRBJ1-5; D is possibly TRBD1 (5 bases). Germline lookup yields CDR1 WSHSY and CDR2 SAAADI. The CDR3 contains 12 residues. V was cut by 8 bases and J by 5 bases, with 10 bases left in between. CDR3 DNA: TGCGCCAGCTCGCAGGGCTATCAGCCCCAGCATTTT. This gives the protein CASSQGYQPQHF.

The chain combines TRBV18 with TRBJ2-7, with 10 positions matching TRBD2. V shed 6 bases, J shed 4 bases, and the junction held 12 bases outside the gene matches. Germline V gene data show CDR1 as KGHSH and CDR2 as LQKENI. The length of the CDR3 is 16 residues. CDR3 DNA sequence: TGTGCCAGCTCCCCTAGCGGGAGACCCCTTATTTACGAGCAGTACTTC. It encodes CASSPSGRPLIYEQYF. The entire variable domain, with the rest obtained from reference TRBV18 and TRBJ2-7, is as follows: NAGVMQNPRHLVRRRGQEARLRCSPMKGHSHVYWYRQLPEEGLKFMVYLQKENIIDESGMPKERFSAEFPKEGPSILRIQQVVRGDSAAYFCASSPSGRPLIYEQYFGPGTRLTVT.

The gene calls are TRBV28 and TRBJ2-3; tentative D call: TRBD1 (6 bases). With 3 bases removed from V and 1 base from J, the gap between germline ends came to 11 bases. CDR3 size: 15 residues. Germline loops: CDR1 MDHEN, CDR2 SYDVKM. The CDR3 nucleotides are TGTGCCAGCAGTTTTTTAGCAGGGGGCACAGATACGCAGTATTTT. Its protein is CASSFLAGGTDTQYF.

This sequence joins TRBV2 and TRBJ2-3; 8 bases are a match to TRBD2. V shed 6 bases and J 2 bases; nucleotides not matched to a gene: 4. This CDR3 contains 14 residues. The germline gives CDR1 SNHLY, CDR2 FYNNEI. CDR3 sequence: CASREREITDTQYF. DNA of the CDR3: TGTGCCAGCAGGGAGCGGGAGATCACAGATACGCAGTATTTT.

This rearrangement joins TRBV28 to TRBJ1-5; TRBD1 matches 9 bases. Germline trimming cut 7 bases from V and 0 bases from J; bases unmatched to any gene: 16. The V gene's germline CDR1 is MDHEN and CDR2 SYDVKM. CDR3 length: 19 residues. The CDR3 bases are TGTGCCAGCACCGTCTCCCCGGGACAGGGTGACGATAGCAATCAGCCCCAGCATTTT. It specifies CASTVSPGQGDDSNQPQHF.

The table lists this clone with a count of one. V and J are TRBV29-1 and TRBJ2-1; 10 positions agree with TRBD2. This CDR3 has 14 residues. Per the germline V gene, CDR1 is SQVTM and CDR2 is ANQGSEA. V was pared by 7 bases and J by 8 bases, with 11 bases of the junction left unmatched. This CDR3 reads CSASASGSIDEQFF. CDR3 coding DNA: TGCAGCGCTTCAGCTAGCGGGAGTATCGATGAGCAGTTCTTC.

The chain recombines TRBV10-2 with TRBJ1-6, with D possibly being TRBD1 (5 bases). The germline V gene encodes CDR1 WSHSY and CDR2 SAAADI. V lost 8 bases, J lost 7 bases, and 12 bases lay in between. The CDR3 spans 13 residues. The CDR3 region has the DNA TGCGCCAGCTCCGCCAGGGTAAATTCACCCCTCCACTTT. It specifies CASSARVNSPLHF.

This sequence joins TRBV9 and TRBJ2-5, with TRBD2 identical over 10 bases. The CDR3 consists of 17 residues. The germline V gene has CDR1 SGDLS and CDR2 YYNGEE. V lost 0 bases, J lost 5 bases, and 10 bases stayed unmatched. CDR3 residues: CASSVAGAGGPRETQYF. DNA for the CDR3: TGTGCCAGCAGCGTAGCCGGAGCGGGAGGGCCGCGGGAGACCCAGTACTTC.

CDR3 DNA sequence: TGTGCCAGCAGGTCTGGAGCGACTGAAGCTTTCTTT. Translation gives CASRSGATEAFF. This chain joins TRBV6-5 and TRBJ1-1; no clear D gene. The CDR3 covers 12 residues. Trimming took off 6 bases at V and 5 bases at J, with 10 bases between the two ends. CDR1 and CDR2 from the germline V gene are MNHEY and SVGAGI.

This clone has a single count. The rearrangement uses TRBV5-5 and TRBJ2-3; no clear D gene. Trimming stripped 0 bases from V and 0 bases from J, with 5 bases between. Germline CDR1 is SGHKS and CDR2 is YYEKEE (reference sequence). CDR3 size: 14 residues. The CDR3 sequence is CASSLEGSTDTQYF. The CDR3 DNA is TGTGCCAGCAGCTTGGAAGGGAGCACAGATACGCAGTATTTT.